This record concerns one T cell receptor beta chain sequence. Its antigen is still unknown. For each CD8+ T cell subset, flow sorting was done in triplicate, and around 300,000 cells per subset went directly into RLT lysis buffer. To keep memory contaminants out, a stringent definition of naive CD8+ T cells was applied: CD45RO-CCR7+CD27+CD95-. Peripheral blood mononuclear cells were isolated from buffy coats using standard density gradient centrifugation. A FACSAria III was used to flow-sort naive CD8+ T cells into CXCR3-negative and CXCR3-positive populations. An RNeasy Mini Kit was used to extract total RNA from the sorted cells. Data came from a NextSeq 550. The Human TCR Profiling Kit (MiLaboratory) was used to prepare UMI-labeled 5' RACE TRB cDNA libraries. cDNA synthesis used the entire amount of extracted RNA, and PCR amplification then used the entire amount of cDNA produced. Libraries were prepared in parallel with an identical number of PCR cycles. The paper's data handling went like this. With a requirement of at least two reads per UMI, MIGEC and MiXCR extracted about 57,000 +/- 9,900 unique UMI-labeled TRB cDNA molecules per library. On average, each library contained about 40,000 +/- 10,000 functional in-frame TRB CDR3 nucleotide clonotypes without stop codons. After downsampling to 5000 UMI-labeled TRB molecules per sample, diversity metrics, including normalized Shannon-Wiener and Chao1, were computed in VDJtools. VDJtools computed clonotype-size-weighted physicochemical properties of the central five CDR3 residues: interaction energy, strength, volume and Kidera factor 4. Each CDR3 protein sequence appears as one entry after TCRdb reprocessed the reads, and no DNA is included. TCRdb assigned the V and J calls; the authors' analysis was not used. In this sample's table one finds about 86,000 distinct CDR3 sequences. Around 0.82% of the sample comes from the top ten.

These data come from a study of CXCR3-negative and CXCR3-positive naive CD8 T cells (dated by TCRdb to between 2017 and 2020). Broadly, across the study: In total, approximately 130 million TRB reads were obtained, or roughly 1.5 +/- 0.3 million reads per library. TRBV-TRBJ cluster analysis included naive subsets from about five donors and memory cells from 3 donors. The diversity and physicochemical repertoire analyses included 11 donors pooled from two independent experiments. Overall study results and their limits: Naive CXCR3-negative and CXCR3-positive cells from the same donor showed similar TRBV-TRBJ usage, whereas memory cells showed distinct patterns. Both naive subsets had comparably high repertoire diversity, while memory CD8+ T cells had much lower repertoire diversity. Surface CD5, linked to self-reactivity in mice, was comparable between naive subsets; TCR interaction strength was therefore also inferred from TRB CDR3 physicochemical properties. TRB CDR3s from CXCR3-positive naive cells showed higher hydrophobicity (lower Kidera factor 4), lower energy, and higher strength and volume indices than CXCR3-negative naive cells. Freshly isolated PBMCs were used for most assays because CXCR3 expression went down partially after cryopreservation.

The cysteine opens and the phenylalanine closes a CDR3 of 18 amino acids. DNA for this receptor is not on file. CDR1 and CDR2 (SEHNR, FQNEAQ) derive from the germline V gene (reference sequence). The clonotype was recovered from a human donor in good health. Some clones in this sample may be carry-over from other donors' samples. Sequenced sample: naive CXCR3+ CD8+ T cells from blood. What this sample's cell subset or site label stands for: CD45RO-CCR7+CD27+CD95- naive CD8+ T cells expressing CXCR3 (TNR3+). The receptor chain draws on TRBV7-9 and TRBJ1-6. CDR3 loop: CASSSPGLQSSYNSPLHF.